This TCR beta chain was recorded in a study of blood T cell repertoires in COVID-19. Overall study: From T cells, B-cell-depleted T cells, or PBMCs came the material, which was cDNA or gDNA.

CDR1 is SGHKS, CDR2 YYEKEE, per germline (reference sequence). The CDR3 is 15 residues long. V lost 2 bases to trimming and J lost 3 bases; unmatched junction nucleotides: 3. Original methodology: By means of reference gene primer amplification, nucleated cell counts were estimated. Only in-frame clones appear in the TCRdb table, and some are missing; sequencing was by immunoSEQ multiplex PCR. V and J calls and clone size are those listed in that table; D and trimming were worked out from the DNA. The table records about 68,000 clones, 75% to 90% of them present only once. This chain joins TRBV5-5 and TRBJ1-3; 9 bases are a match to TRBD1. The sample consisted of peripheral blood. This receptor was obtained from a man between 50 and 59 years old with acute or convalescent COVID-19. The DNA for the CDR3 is TGTGCCAGCAGCTTACAGGGGGCGGATGGAAACACCATATATTTT. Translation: CASSLQGADGNTIYF.